A selection of T cell receptor beta chains follows, all from one sample in a study of T cell changes during pregnancy in multiple sclerosis. The repertoire was sequenced with immunoSEQ multiplex PCR; TCRdb's copy has only in-frame clones and lacks some. The sample has 99,000 or so clones; approximately 93% are singletons. The sequencing here drew on peripheral blood, taken after pregnancy. These receptors came from a female donor with multiple sclerosis, enrolled in a pregnancy study. Each CDR3 is given with its conserved first and last residue. The D gene is left open where the match is weak. Some rows have no size entry. The others give once, few or many, or a class for an expanded clone.

clone_size,d_call,j_call,v_call,cdr3_aa,cdr3_nt
.,.,TRBJ1-1,TRBV9,CASSAEMNTEAFF,TGTGCCAGCAGCGCAGAAATGAACACTGAAGCTTTCTTT
.,TRBD1,TRBJ1-1,TRBV19,CAIGQGNTEAFF,TGTGCCATTGGACAGGGGAACACTGAAGCTTTCTTT
.,.,TRBJ2-5,TRBV5-4,CASSFLQGRETQYF,TGTGCCAGCAGCTTCCTACAGGGTCGAGAGACCCAGTACTTC
.,TRBD2,TRBJ2-3,TRBV6-4,CASSDSASGRDTQYF,TGTGCCAGCAGTGACTCGGCTAGCGGGAGAGATACGCAGTATTTT
.,TRBD2,TRBJ2-3,TRBV5-1,CASSQGGPVDTQYF,TGCGCCAGCAGCCAGGGAGGGCCGGTAGATACGCAGTATTTT
.,TRBD1,TRBJ2-3,TRBV5-1,CASSLAGQGTSRDTQYF,TGCGCCAGCAGCTTGGCCGGACAGGGGACTTCCCGAGATACGCAGTATTTT
.,TRBD2,TRBJ2-7,TRBV19,CASSFTSEFYEQYF,TGTGCCAGTAGTTTTACTAGCGAGTTTTACGAGCAGTACTTC
.,.,TRBJ1-1,TRBV5-8,CASSWGGTEAFF,TGTGCCAGCAGCTGGGGCGGCACTGAAGCTTTCTTT
.,.,TRBJ1-2,TRBV9,CASSVDAGQPYYGYTF,TGTGCCAGCAGCGTAGATGCAGGACAGCCTTACTATGGCTACACCTTC
few,.,TRBJ1-1,TRBV5-6,CASSRQYTEAFF,TGTGCCAGCAGCCGACAGTACACTGAAGCTTTCTTT
.,.,TRBJ2-1,TRBV11-2,CASSLKPLNEQFF,TGTGCCAGCAGCTTAAAACCCCTAAATGAGCAGTTCTTC
.,.,TRBJ2-1,TRBV7-2,CASRQGAEQFF,TGTGCCAGCAGGCAGGGTGCTGAGCAGTTCTTC
.,TRBD2,TRBJ2-1,TRBV5-1,CASSVGLAGVNEQFF,TGCGCCAGCAGCGTCGGACTAGCGGGAGTCAATGAGCAGTTCTTC
.,TRBD2,TRBJ2-1,TRBV7-9,CASSLGAAGSSYNEQFF,TGTGCCAGCAGCTTAGGAGCAGCGGGGAGCTCCTACAATGAGCAGTTCTTC
.,.,TRBJ1-4,TRBV5-6,CASSLGQVYGTTNEKLFF,TGTGCCAGCAGCTTGGGACAGGTCTACGGAACAACTAATGAAAAACTGTTTTTT
.,TRBD1,TRBJ1-2,TRBV18,CASSRGQERGYTF,TGTGCCAGCTCTCGCGGACAGGAGAGGGGCTACACCTTC
.,.,TRBJ1-4,TRBV10-1,CASSNPGEKLFF,TGCGCCAGCAGTAACCCAGGCGAAAAACTGTTTTTT
.,.,TRBJ1-2,TRBV19,CASSPRPSPVYGYTF,TGTGCCAGTAGTCCCCGCCCTAGCCCCGTCTATGGCTACACCTTC
.,.,TRBJ2-7,TRBV5-6,CASSLDGSPNEQYF,TGTGCCAGCAGCTTGGACGGGAGCCCGAACGAGCAGTACTTC
.,.,TRBJ2-2,TRBV7-9,CASSQTQNTGELFF,TGTGCCAGCAGCCAAACACAGAACACCGGGGAGCTGTTTTTT
.,.,TRBJ2-7,TRBV27,CASRASLGLREQYF,TGTGCCAGCAGAGCCTCCCTAGGTCTGAGGGAGCAGTACTTC
.,.,TRBJ1-1,TRBV21-1,CASSKSTRPLLVMNTEAFF,TGTGCCAGCAGCAAGTCTACCCGTCCGCTTCTTGTCATGAACACTGAAGCTTTCTTT
.,TRBD1,TRBJ2-3,TRBV7-9,CASSSDRATDTQYF,TGTGCCAGCAGCTCGGACAGGGCCACAGATACGCAGTATTTT
once,TRBD2,TRBJ2-1,TRBV9,CASSVGAGVVDNEQFF,TGTGCCAGCAGCGTAGGGGCGGGAGTGGTGGACAATGAGCAGTTCTTC
.,.,TRBJ1-1,TRBV5-6,CASSWPAGGDTEAFF,TGTGCCAGCAGCTGGCCCGCGGGGGGAGACACTGAAGCTTTCTTT
.,.,TRBJ2-5,TRBV2,CASSGGQQETQYF,TGTGCCAGCAGCGGGGGACAGCAAGAGACCCAGTACTTC
.,TRBD1,TRBJ1-1,TRBV5-1,CASSSGQGGLNSEAFF,TGCGCCAGCAGCAGCGGACAGGGCGGACTAAACTCTGAAGCTTTCTTT
.,TRBD2,TRBJ2-7,TRBV19,CASSIRLAGPYEQYF,TGTGCCAGTAGTATAAGGCTAGCGGGACCCTACGAGCAGTACTTC
.,TRBD1,TRBJ1-5,TRBV28,CASSSGQGWGNQPQHF,TGTGCCAGCAGTTCAGGACAGGGTTGGGGCAATCAGCCCCAGCATTTT
once,TRBD2,TRBJ2-1,TRBV4-1,CASSQDTREGLYNEQFF,TGCGCCAGCAGCCAAGATACCCGGGAGGGCCTCTACAATGAGCAGTTCTTC
.,.,TRBJ1-2,TRBV29-1,CSAERETSKGYTF,TGCAGCGCCGAAAGGGAGACCTCTAAAGGCTACACCTTC
.,TRBD1,TRBJ1-1,TRBV27,CASRWTGGPDTEAFF,TGTGCCAGCAGGTGGACAGGGGGTCCGGACACTGAAGCTTTCTTT
.,TRBD2,TRBJ2-1,TRBV6-5,CASSYSSGALLQFF,TGTGCCAGCAGTTACTCGAGCGGGGCCTTACTGCAGTTCTTC
.,TRBD1,TRBJ1-5,TRBV30,CAWSGQGEQPQHF,TGTGCCTGGAGTGGACAGGGGGAACAGCCCCAGCATTTT
.,TRBD2,TRBJ2-3,TRBV6-5,CASSYGLAGTDTQYF,TGTGCCAGCAGTTACGGTCTAGCGGGCACAGATACGCAGTATTTT
.,TRBD2,TRBJ2-1,TRBV19,CASRVREGLLHEQFF,TGTGCCAGTAGGGTGCGGGAGGGCCTCTTACATGAGCAGTTCTTC
.,TRBD1,TRBJ1-5,TRBV30,CAWGQGSNQPQHF,TGTGCCTGGGGACAGGGGAGCAATCAGCCCCAGCATTTT